A single sample gave rise to the 30 T cell receptor beta chains below, sequenced in a study of cytotoxic CD8 clonotypes in ibrutinib-treated CLL. TCRdb's table, derived via immunoSEQ multiplex PCR, lists solely in-frame clones and lacks some. The sample lists 150,000 to 200,000 clones; 72% were seen once. The sequencing used PBMCs, collected after 24 months of ibrutinib treatment. Receptors originate from a human donor with chronic lymphocytic leukemia.

The chain links TRBV7-2 to TRBJ2-7; 8 nucleotides line up with TRBD2. Germline V gene data show CDR1 as SGHTA and CDR2 as FQGNSA. CDR3 length: 18 amino acids. Germline trimming cut 2 bases from V and 0 bases from J; bases unmatched to any gene: 12. In DNA, the CDR3 is TGTGCCAGCAGCTTACCCCCCTCAACTAGCGGATACTCCTACGAGCAGTACTTC. Translated, it gives CASSLPPSTSGYSYEQYF. Together with reference TRBV7-2 and TRBJ2-7, the CDR3 gives the full variable domain: GAGVSQSPSNKVTEKGKDVELRCDPISGHTALYWYRQSLGQGLEFLIYFQGNSAPDKSGLPSDRFSAERTGGSVSTLTIQRTQQEDSAVYLCASSLPPSTSGYSYEQYFGPGTRLTVT.

This clone was found a few times. The V call is TRBV7-6, the J call TRBJ2-3; 7 nucleotides align to TRBD2. The CDR3 covers 16 residues. Germline loops: CDR1 SGHVS, CDR2 FNYEAQ. V shed 5 bases and J 3 bases; nucleotides not matched to a gene: 11. The CDR3 loop reads CASSPVGGSVTDTQYF. The CDR3 DNA follows: TGTGCCAGCAGCCCCGTCGGCGGGAGTGTTACAGATACGCAGTATTTT.

The chain is built from TRBV28 and TRBJ1-2; perhaps TRBD1 as D (5 bases). CDR1 MDHEN and CDR2 SYDVKM come from the germline V gene. The ends were cut back, 5 bases at V and 2 bases at J, with 12 bases in the middle. CDR3 length: 14 amino acids. The DNA of the CDR3 is TGTGCCAGCAGTGCCCACCGGGACAACTATGGCTACACCTTC. Its translation: CASSAHRDNYGYTF.

The chain has TRBV2 and TRBJ2-7; TRBD1 is a possible D gene (6 bases). V lost 7 bases and J 0 bases, leaving 13 bases between the germline ends. Germline V gives CDR1 SNHLY, CDR2 FYNNEI. There are 14 residues in the CDR3. The CDR3 DNA follows: TGTGCCAGCATCGATACAGGGACCTCCTACGAGCAGTACTTC. Translating it yields CASIDTGTSYEQYF.

The gene calls are TRBV29-1 and TRBJ1-2; D possibly corresponds to TRBD1 (6 bases). Germline-derived CDR1 and CDR2 are SQVTM and ANQGSEA. This CDR3 region has 13 residues. The V and J ends lost 7 bases and 2 bases respectively, with 14 bases between them. This CDR3 is CSALGGANYGYTF. The DNA of the CDR3 is TGCAGCGCCTTAGGGGGTGCAAACTATGGCTACACCTTC.

The chain uses TRBV30 and TRBJ1-2, with a tentative D call TRBD1 (5 bases). V was clipped by 5 bases and J by 4 bases, with 17 bases between them. CDR3 length equals 14 residues. CDR1 and CDR2 from the germline V gene are GTSNPN and SVGIG (reference sequence). The CDR3 coding sequence is TGTGCCTGGGGCCCGGGAGGGACCATCTATGGCTACACCTTC. It yields the protein CAWGPGGTIYGYTF.

The chain combines TRBV30 with TRBJ2-7; D perhaps matches TRBD1 (6 bases). Germline V CDR1 and CDR2: GTSNPN, SVGIG (reference sequence). Between the trimmed V and J ends, which lost 5 bases and 0 bases, there was a span of 20 bases. The CDR3 contains 16 residues. The CDR3 nucleotides are TGTGCCTGGGGAAATACCGGGACAAGTAGCTCCTACGAGCAGTACTTC. This codes for CAWGNTGTSSSYEQYF.

The chain carries TRBV5-1 and TRBJ1-1; D possibly corresponds to TRBD1 (6 bases). The CDR3 has 15 residues. The ends were cut back, 0 bases at V and 0 bases at J, with 9 bases in the middle. Germline loops: CDR1 SGHRS, CDR2 YFSETQ. In nucleotides, the CDR3 is TGCGCCAGCAGCTTGGTTGGGACATTGAACACTGAAGCTTTCTTT. Amino acid sequence: CASSLVGTLNTEAFF.

About this clone: The identical CDR3 is also encoded by other nucleotide sequences in the sample. CDR3 region: CASSLALADTQYF. Here the CDR3 DNA reads TGTGCCAGCAGCTTAGCGTTAGCAGATACGCAGTATTTT. This sequence joins TRBV7-2 and TRBJ2-3; no clear D gene. Germline lookup yields CDR1 SGHTA and CDR2 FQGNSA. Trimming cost V 0 bases and J 4 bases, with 5 bases left between them. CDR3 length: 13 amino acids.

The chain joins TRBV29-1 to TRBJ1-2, with D uncertain. V gave up 4 bases and J gave up 1 base, with 7 bases separating them. The germline CDR1 and CDR2 sequences are SQVTM and ANQGSEA. The CDR3 covers 12 residues. CDR3 nucleotides: TGCAGCGTTGGAGTATTTAACTATGGCTACACCTTC. Protein sequence: CSVGVFNYGYTF.

The gene calls are TRBV7-8 and TRBJ2-1; TRBD2 agrees at 13 bases. There are 17 residues in the CDR3. Germline lookup yields CDR1 SGHVS and CDR2 FQNEAQ. The V and J ends lost 3 bases and 4 bases, in that order; junction bases with no gene match: 6. Here the CDR3 DNA reads TGTGCCAGCAGCTTCCCGGGACTAGCGGGATTGTACAATGAGCAGTTCTTC. Translating gives CASSFPGLAGLYNEQFF.

As for this clone: Compared with germline, one end of the junction differs, possibly owing to a read error. This rearrangement joins TRBV7-7 to TRBJ2-5; 12 bases match TRBD1. This CDR3 has 15 amino acids. Germline assignment: CDR1 SSHAT and CDR2 FNYEAQ (reference sequence). The CDR3 DNA follows: TGTGCTAGCAGCTTAGGGACAGGGGGCTACGAGACCCAGTACTTC. Translating gives CASSLGTGGYETQYF.

The chain employs TRBV30 and TRBJ1-1; D unclear. In germline, CDR1 is GTSNPN, CDR2 SVGIG (reference sequence). CDR3 length: 14 amino acids. V gave up 0 bases and J gave up 5 bases, with 13 bases separating them. The CDR3 nucleotides are TGTGCCTGGAGTGTAGGCGCAGGTTTGACTGAAGCTTTCTTT. This translates into CAWSVGAGLTEAFF.

This clone was detected once. This chain joins TRBV11-3 and TRBJ2-6; TRBD2 matches at 14 bases. V lost 5 bases and J lost 3; bases outside the gene matches: 6. CDR1 is SGHNT, CDR2 YENEEA, per germline. The CDR3 totals 18 residues. DNA of the CDR3: TGTGCCAGCAGCCTTGGACTAGCGGGAGGTTTTGGGGCCAACGTCCTGACTTTC. This translates into CASSLGLAGGFGANVLTF.

V usage is TRBV9 and J usage is TRBJ2-3, with D tentatively TRBD2 (6 bases). Germline CDR1 reads SGDLS; CDR2 reads YYNGEE. The ends were cut back, 4 bases at V and 4 bases at J, with 19 bases in the middle. The CDR3 spans 16 residues. The CDR3 here is CASSPGPGLRSDTQYF. CDR3 sequence (DNA): TGTGCCAGCAGCCCTGGACCGGGACTTCGGTCAGATACGCAGTATTTT.

The chain recombines TRBV29-1 with TRBJ2-1; no clear D. Germline V gene sequence: CDR1 SQVTM, CDR2 ANQGSEA. CDR3 size: 12 residues. The CDR3 is CSSTNHYNEQFF. The CDR3, as DNA: TGCAGTAGTACGAACCACTACAATGAGCAGTTCTTC.

The table lists this clone with a count of one. V usage is TRBV5-1 and J usage is TRBJ2-1, with TRBD2 matching 9 bases. The CDR3 spans 16 residues. Germline CDR1 SGHRS, CDR2 YFSETQ. Trimming removed 0 bases from V and 2 bases from J; junction bases left unmatched: 3. The CDR3 region has the DNA TGCGCCAGCAGCTTGGATAGCGGGAGCGCCTACAATGAGCAGTTCTTC. Its protein product is CASSLDSGSAYNEQFF.

This clone is a singleton in its sample. J is TRBJ1-5 and V is TRBV28; D gene ambiguous. Germline V lookup: CDR1 MDHEN, CDR2 SYDVKM. V was trimmed by 5 bases and J by 3 bases, leaving 11 bases between them. This CDR3 has 14 amino acids. Written as DNA, the CDR3 is TGTGCCAGCAGTATCCCTTATTTCAATCAGCCCCAGCATTTT. Its translation is CASSIPYFNQPQHF.

V usage is TRBV30 and J usage is TRBJ2-2; 8 bases agree with TRBD1. CDR1 is GTSNPN and CDR2 is SVGIG in the germline V gene (reference sequence). This CDR3 has 14 amino acids. The V segment lost 5 bases and the J segment 6 bases; nucleotides outside the gene matches: 8. The CDR3 loop is CAWGRQGLSGELFF. DNA for the CDR3: TGTGCCTGGGGAAGACAGGGGCTCTCCGGGGAGCTGTTTTTT.

The V and J genes are TRBV2 and TRBJ2-5, with D hard to call. Germline assignment: CDR1 SNHLY and CDR2 FYNNEI. CDR3 size: 13 residues. V lost 2 bases, J lost 4 bases, and 8 bases lay in between. CDR3 protein: CASSEYQAETQYF. The CDR3 nucleotides are TGTGCCAGCAGTGAATACCAGGCAGAGACCCAGTACTTC.

This chain connects TRBV7-2 to TRBJ2-7; no reliable D call. Germline lookup yields CDR1 SGHTA and CDR2 FQGNSA. The CDR3 contains 17 residues. V was trimmed by 2 bases and J by 7 bases, leaving 24 bases between them. The CDR3 nucleotides are TGTGCCAGCAGCTTAATTAGCACAGTACCCCCCGTGGGTGAGCAGTACTTC. It translates to CASSLISTVPPVGEQYF. Supplemented by reference TRBV7-2 and TRBJ2-7, the full variable domain reads GAGVSQSPSNKVTEKGKDVELRCDPISGHTALYWYRQSLGQGLEFLIYFQGNSAPDKSGLPSDRFSAERTGGSVSTLTIQRTQQEDSAVYLCASSLISTVPPVGEQYFGPGTRLTVT.

This clone came up a few times. V usage is TRBV5-1 and J usage is TRBJ1-5, with no clear D. Germline V lookup: CDR1 SGHRS, CDR2 YFSETQ. V shed 0 bases and J shed 4 bases, with 5 bases lying between them. The CDR3 runs to 13 residues. CDR3 bases: TGCGCCAGCAGCTTGGCCGGGAATCAGCCCCAGCATTTT. This encodes CASSLAGNQPQHF.

V is TRBV10-3 and J is TRBJ2-5, with D possibly matching TRBD1 (6 bases). Looked up from germline, CDR1 is ENHRY and CDR2 is SYGVKD. This CDR3 contains 12 residues. Trimming took off 7 bases at V and 3 bases at J, with 9 bases between the two ends. The CDR3, as DNA: TGTGCCATCATGGGGGCGGAAGAGACCCAGTACTTC. Translation gives CAIMGAEETQYF.

The chain uses TRBV4-3 and TRBJ1-5; the D gene is possibly TRBD1 (5 bases). V was shortened by 1 base and J by 9 bases, with 7 bases between the two germline ends. The CDR3 consists of 12 residues. Per germline, CDR1 LGHNA and CDR2 YSLEER. Here the CDR3 reads CASSQGTGPQHF. The CDR3 region has the DNA TGCGCCAGCAGCCAAGGTACAGGGCCCCAGCATTTT.

This clone was seen a handful of times. The gene calls are TRBV7-2 and TRBJ1-5, with 7 bases fitting TRBD1. V dropped 5 bases and J dropped 0; count of bases not matched to a gene: 1. Germline loops: CDR1 SGHTA, CDR2 FQGNSA. The CDR3 sequence is 14 residues long. CDR3 sequence reads: CASSGTVSNQPQHF. As DNA, the CDR3 is TGTGCCAGCAGCGGGACAGTTAGCAATCAGCCCCAGCATTTT.

The chain is built from TRBV7-8 and TRBJ2-1; D perhaps matches TRBD2 (5 bases). This CDR3 has 13 residues. The V and J ends lost 3 bases and 2 bases respectively, with 5 bases between them. Germline V lookup: CDR1 SGHVS, CDR2 FQNEAQ. CDR3 sequence (DNA): TGTGCCAGCAGCTTGACTACCTACAATGAGCAGTTCTTC. Its protein is CASSLTTYNEQFF. The full variable domain, with the rest looked up from reference TRBV7-8 and TRBJ2-1, is GAGVSQSPRYKVAKRGQDVALRCDPISGHVSLFWYQQALGQGPEFLTYFQNEAQLDKSGLPSDRFFAERPEGSVSTLKIQRTQQEDSAVYLCASSLTTYNEQFFGPGTRLTVL.

J is TRBJ2-1 and V is TRBV25-1, with 7 positions matching TRBD2. Germline V gives CDR1 MGHDK, CDR2 SYGVNS. The V and J ends lost 2 bases and 3 bases, in that order; junction bases with no gene match: 4. CDR3 length equals 15 residues. The CDR3 bases are TGTGCCAGCAGTGAAAGCGGGGAGATCTACAATGAGCAGTTCTTC. Its protein is CASSESGEIYNEQFF.

The J gene is TRBJ1-1, the V gene TRBV2, with TRBD1 as a possible D gene (5 bases). The CDR3 is made up of 13 amino acids. With 5 bases removed from V and 8 bases from J, the gap between germline ends came to 15 bases. The germline gives CDR1 SNHLY, CDR2 FYNNEI. The CDR3 protein is CASSTGLLIEAFF. The CDR3 region has the DNA TGTGCCAGCAGTACAGGCCTCCTTATCGAAGCTTTCTTT.

The genes are TRBV9 and TRBJ1-2; a possible D gene is TRBD1 (6 bases). This CDR3 has 15 amino acids. Germline values: CDR1 SGDLS, CDR2 YYNGEE. Trimming left V 3 bases short and J 5 bases short, with 17 bases between. The CDR3 DNA sequence: TGTGCCAGCAGCGGACCGAGGGGGATTAAATATGGCTACACCTTC. This sequence encodes CASSGPRGIKYGYTF.

The chain links TRBV19 to TRBJ2-2, with 8 positions matching TRBD2. CDR3 length: 19 residues. Germline loops: CDR1 LNHDA, CDR2 SQIVND (reference sequence). V shed 3 bases, J shed 0 bases, and the junction held 12 bases outside the gene matches. DNA of the CDR3: TGTGCCAGTAGTATGCAAGCGGGAGCCGCTTTATCGAACACCGGGGAGCTGTTTTTT. Protein: CASSMQAGAALSNTGELFF.